This T cell receptor beta chain was sequenced during a study of blood T cell repertoires in COVID-19. Across the whole study: Material from acute and convalescent COVID-19 was sourced from the United States, Italy and Spain. Sample material is recorded as cDNA or gDNA derived from T cells, B-cell-depleted T cells, or PBMCs.

Looked up from germline, CDR1 is KGHSH and CDR2 is LQKENI. The V gene end was trimmed by 3 bases and the J gene end by 4 bases; junction bases not matched to a gene: 5. The CDR3 has 15 residues. Original analysis: How many nucleated cells were present was estimated from reference gene primer amplification. The data were produced by immunoSEQ multiplex PCR, yet TCRdb's version contains in-frame clones alone and is incomplete. Clone size and V and J calls were adopted from that table, with D and trimming inferred from the DNA. The sample records 200,000 to 300,000 clones, approximately 87% being singletons.

This TCR was sampled from a woman aged 45-60 years with acute or convalescent COVID-19. The sequenced sample consisted of peripheral blood. The rearrangement links TRBV18 to TRBJ2-2, with TRBD2 matching over 7 bases. Here the CDR3 DNA reads TGTGCCAGCTCACCCGGCGCTAGCGGCACCGGGGAGCTGTTTTTT. Translated: CASSPGASGTGELFF.